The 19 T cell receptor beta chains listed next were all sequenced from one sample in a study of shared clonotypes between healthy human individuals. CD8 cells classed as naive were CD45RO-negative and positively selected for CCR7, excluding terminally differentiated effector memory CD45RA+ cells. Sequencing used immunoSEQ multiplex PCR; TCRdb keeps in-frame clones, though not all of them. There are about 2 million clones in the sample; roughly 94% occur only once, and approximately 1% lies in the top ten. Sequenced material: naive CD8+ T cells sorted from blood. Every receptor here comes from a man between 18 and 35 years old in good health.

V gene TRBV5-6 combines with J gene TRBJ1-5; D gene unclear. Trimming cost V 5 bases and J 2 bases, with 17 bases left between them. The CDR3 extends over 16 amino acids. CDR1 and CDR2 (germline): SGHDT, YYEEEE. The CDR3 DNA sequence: TGTGCCAGCAGTGGTCCGGGAATGGGAGGCAATCAGCCCCAGCATTTT. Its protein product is CASSGPGMGGNQPQHF.

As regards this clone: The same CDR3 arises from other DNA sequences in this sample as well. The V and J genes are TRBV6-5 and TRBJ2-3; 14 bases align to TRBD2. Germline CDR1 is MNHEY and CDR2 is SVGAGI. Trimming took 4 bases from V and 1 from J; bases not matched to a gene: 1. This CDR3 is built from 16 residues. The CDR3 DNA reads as TGTGCCAGCAGTTCGGGACTAGCGGGGGGCACAGATACGCAGTATTTT. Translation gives CASSSGLAGGTDTQYF.

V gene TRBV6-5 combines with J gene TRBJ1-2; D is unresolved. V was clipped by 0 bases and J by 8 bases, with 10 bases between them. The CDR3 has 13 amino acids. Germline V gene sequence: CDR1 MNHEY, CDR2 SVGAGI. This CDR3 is CASSYSLMRGYTF. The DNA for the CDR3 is TGTGCCAGCAGTTACTCGCTCATGAGGGGCTACACCTTC.

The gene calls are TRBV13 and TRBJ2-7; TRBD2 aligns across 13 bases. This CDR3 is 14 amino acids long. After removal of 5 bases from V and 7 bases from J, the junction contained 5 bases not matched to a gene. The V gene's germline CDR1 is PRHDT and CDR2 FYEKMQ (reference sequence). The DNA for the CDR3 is TGTGCCAGCAGCCAAAGGACTAGCGGGGGTGAGCAGTACTTC. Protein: CASSQRTSGGEQYF.

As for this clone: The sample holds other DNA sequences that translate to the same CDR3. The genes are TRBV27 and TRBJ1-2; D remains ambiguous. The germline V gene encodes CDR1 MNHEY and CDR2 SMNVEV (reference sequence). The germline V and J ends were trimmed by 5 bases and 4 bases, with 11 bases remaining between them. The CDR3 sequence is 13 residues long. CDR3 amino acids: CASSPLGAYGYTF. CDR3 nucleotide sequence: TGTGCCAGCAGTCCACTTGGCGCCTATGGCTACACCTTC.

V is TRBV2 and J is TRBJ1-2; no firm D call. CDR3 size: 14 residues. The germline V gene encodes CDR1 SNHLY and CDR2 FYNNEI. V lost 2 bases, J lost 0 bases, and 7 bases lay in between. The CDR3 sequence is CASSEISSNYGYTF. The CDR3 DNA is TGTGCCAGCAGTGAAATTTCCTCTAACTATGGCTACACCTTC. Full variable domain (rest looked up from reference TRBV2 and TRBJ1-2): EPEVTQTPSHQVTQMGQEVILRCVPISNHLYFYWYRQILGQKVEFLVSFYNNEISEKSEIFDDQFSVERPDGSNFTLKIRSTKLEDSAMYFCASSEISSNYGYTFGSGTRLTVV.

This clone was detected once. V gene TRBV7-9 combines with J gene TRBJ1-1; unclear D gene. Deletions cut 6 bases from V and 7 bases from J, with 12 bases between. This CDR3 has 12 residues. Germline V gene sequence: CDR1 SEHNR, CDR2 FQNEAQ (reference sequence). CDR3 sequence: CASSAWGFEAFF. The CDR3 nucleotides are TGTGCCAGCAGTGCCTGGGGATTTGAAGCTTTCTTT.

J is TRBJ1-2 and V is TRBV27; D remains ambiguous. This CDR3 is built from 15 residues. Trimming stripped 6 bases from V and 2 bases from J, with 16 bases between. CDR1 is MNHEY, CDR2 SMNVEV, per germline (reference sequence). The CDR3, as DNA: TGTGCCAGCAGACTTGAACCAGCGGGCAACTATGGCTACACCTTC. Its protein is CASRLEPAGNYGYTF.

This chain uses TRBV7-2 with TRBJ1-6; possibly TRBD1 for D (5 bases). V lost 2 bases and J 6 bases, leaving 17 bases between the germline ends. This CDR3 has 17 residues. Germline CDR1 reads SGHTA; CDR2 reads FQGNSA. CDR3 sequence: CASSLSLDWGGNSPLHF. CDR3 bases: TGTGCCAGCAGCTTATCCCTTGACTGGGGCGGTAATTCACCCCTCCACTTT.

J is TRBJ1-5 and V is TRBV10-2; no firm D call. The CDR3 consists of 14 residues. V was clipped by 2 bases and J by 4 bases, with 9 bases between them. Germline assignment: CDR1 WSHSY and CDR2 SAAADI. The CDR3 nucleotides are TGCGCCAGCAGTGAGCCGCGCCTAAATCAGCCCCAGCATTTT. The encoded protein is CASSEPRLNQPQHF.

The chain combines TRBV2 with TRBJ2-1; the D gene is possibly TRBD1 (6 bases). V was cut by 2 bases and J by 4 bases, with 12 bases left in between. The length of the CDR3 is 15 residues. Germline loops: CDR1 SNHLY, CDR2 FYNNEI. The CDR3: CASSERGQEYNEQFF. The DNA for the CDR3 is TGTGCCAGCAGTGAACGGGGACAAGAATACAATGAGCAGTTCTTC.

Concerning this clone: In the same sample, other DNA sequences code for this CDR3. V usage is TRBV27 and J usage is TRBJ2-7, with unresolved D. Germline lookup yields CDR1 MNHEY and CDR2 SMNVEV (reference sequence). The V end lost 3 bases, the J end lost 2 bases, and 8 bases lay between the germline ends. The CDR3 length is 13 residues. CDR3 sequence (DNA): TGTGCCAGCAGTTTTGCCCAGACCTACGAGCAGTACTTC. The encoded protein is CASSFAQTYEQYF.

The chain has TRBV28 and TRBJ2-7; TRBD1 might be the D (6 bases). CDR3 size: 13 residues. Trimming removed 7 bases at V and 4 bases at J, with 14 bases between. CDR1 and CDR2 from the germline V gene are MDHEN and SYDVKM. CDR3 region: CASTDGGWYEQYF. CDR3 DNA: TGTGCCAGCACTGATGGGGGCTGGTACGAGCAGTACTTC.

The DNA for the CDR3 is TGCGCCAGCAGCTTGGCGCAGGGGGAAGAAGAGACCCAGTACTTC. Translating gives CASSLAQGEEETQYF. The chain combines TRBV5-1 with TRBJ2-5; 7 positions agree with TRBD1. The CDR3 runs 15 residues. V was pared by 0 bases and J by 3 bases, with 5 bases of the junction left unmatched. Per germline, CDR1 SGHRS and CDR2 YFSETQ. The full variable domain, completed using reference TRBV5-1 and TRBJ2-5, is KAGVTQTPRYLIKTRGQQVTLSCSPISGHRSVSWYQQTPGQGLQFLFEYFSETQRNKGNFPGRFSGRQFSNSRSEMNVSTLELGDSALYLCASSLAQGEEETQYFGPGTRLLVL.

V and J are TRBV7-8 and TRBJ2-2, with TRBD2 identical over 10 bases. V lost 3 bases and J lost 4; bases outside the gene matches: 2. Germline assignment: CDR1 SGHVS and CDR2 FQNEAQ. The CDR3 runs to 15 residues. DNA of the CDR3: TGTGCCAGCAGCTTGACTAGCGGGCCCACCGGGGAGCTGTTTTTT. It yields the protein CASSLTSGPTGELFF.

The CDR3 sequence: CASSQESGGQTISYEQYF. The CDR3 DNA is TGCGCCAGCAGCCAAGAATCTGGAGGGCAGACAATCTCCTACGAGCAGTACTTC. The chain joins TRBV4-1 to TRBJ2-7; possible D gene TRBD2, 6 bases. Trimming shortened V by 0 bases and J by 0 bases, and 18 bases separated the two germline ends. The CDR3 runs 18 residues. Per germline, CDR1 MGHRA and CDR2 YSYEKL.

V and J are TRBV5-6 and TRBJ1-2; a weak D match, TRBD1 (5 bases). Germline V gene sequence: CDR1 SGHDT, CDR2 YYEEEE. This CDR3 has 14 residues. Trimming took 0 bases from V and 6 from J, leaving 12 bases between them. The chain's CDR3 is CASSLAQGADGYTF. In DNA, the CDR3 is TGTGCCAGCAGCTTGGCGCAGGGAGCCGATGGCTACACCTTC.

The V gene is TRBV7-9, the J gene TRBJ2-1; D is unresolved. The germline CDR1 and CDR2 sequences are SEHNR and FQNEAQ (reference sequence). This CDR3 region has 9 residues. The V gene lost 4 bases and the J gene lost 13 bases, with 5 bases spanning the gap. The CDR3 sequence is CASSSVQFF. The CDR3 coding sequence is TGTGCCAGCAGCTCCGTCCAGTTCTTC.

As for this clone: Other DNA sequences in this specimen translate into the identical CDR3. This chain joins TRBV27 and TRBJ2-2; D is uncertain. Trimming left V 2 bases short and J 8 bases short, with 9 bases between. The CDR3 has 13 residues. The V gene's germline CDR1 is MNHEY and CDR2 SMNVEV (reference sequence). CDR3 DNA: TGTGCCAGCAGTTTAGGAAGGGCGGGGGAGCTGTTTTTT. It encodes CASSLGRAGELFF.